This T cell receptor beta chain was recovered during a study of T cell changes during pregnancy in multiple sclerosis. The V and J ends lost 7 bases and 3 bases respectively, with 13 bases between them. Germline V CDR1 and CDR2: MNHEY, SVGAGI. This CDR3 is 13 amino acids long. Profiled with immunoSEQ multiplex PCR; TCRdb holds only in-frame clones, not every one. The profile shows 45,000 to 65,000 clones, 85% to 95% of them singletons. The chain couples TRBV6-5 to TRBJ2-7; D gene unclear. This receptor was identified in a female donor with multiple sclerosis, enrolled in a pregnancy study. The sample here was CD4+ T cells from peripheral blood mononuclear cells, taken in the third trimester of pregnancy. The CDR3 reads CASTYLRGYEQYF. For the CDR3, the DNA is TGTGCCAGCACCTACCTCCGAGGCTACGAGCAGTACTTC.